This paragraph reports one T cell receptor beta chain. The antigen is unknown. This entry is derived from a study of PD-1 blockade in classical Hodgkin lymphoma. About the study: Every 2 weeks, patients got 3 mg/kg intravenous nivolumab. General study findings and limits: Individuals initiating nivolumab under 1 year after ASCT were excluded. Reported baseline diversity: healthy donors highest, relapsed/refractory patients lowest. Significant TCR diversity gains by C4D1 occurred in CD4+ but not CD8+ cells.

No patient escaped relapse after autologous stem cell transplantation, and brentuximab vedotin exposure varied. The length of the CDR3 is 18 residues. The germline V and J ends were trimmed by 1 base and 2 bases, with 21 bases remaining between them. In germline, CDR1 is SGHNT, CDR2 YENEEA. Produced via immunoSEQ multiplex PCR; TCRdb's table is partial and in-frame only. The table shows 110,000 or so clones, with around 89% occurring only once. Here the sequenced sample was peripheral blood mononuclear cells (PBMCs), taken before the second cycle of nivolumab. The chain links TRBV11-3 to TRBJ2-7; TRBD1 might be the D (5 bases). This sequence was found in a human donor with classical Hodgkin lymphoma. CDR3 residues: CASSLAYQGTRTPYEQYF. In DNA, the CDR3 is TGTGCCAGCAGCTTAGCCTACCAGGGAACCCGCACTCCCTACGAGCAGTACTTC.